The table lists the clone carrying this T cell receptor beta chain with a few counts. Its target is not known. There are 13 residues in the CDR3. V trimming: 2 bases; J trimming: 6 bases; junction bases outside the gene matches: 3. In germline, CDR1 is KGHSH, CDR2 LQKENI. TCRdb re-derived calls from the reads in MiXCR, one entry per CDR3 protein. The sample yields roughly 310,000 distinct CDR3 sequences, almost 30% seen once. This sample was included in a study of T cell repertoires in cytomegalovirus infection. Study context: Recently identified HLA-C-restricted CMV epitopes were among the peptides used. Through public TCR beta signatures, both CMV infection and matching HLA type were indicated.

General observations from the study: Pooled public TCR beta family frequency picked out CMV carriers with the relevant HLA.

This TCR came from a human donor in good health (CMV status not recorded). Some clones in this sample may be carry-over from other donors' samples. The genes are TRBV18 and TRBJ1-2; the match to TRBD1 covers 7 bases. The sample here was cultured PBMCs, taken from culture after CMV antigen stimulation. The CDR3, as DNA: TGTGCCAGCTCACCAGGACAGGATAATGGCTACACCTTC. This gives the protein CASSPGQDNGYTF.